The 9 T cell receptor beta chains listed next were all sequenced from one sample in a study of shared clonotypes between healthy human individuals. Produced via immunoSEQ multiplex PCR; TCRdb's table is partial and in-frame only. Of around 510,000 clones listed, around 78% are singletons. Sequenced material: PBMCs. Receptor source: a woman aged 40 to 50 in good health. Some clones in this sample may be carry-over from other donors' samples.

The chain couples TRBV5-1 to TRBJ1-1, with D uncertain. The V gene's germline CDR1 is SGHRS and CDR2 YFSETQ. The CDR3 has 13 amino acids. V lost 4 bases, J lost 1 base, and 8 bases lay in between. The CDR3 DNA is TGCGCCAGCAGCCAGCAACCGAACACTGAAGCTTTCTTT. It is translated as CASSQQPNTEAFF. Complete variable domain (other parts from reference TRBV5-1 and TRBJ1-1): KAGVTQTPRYLIKTRGQQVTLSCSPISGHRSVSWYQQTPGQGLQFLFEYFSETQRNKGNFPGRFSGRQFSNSRSEMNVSTLELGDSALYLCASSQQPNTEAFFGQGTRLTVV.

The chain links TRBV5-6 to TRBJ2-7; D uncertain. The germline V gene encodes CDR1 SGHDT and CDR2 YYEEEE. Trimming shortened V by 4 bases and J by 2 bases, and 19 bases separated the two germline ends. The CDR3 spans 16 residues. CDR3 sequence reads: CASSVGSAGPPYEQYF. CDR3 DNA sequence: TGTGCCAGCAGCGTCGGTTCCGCTGGCCCTCCCTACGAGCAGTACTTC.

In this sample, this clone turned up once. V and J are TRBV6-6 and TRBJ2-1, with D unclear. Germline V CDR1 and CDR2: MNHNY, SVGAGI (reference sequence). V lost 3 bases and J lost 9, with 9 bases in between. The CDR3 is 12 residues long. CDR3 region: CASSYVGVEQFF. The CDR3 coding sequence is TGTGCCAGCAGTTATGTCGGAGTTGAGCAGTTCTTC.

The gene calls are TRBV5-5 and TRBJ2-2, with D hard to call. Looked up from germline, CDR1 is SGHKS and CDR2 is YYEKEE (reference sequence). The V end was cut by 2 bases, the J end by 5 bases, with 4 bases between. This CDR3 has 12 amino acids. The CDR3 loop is CASSLSTGELFF. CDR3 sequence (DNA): TGTGCCAGCAGCTTAAGTACCGGGGAGCTGTTTTTT.

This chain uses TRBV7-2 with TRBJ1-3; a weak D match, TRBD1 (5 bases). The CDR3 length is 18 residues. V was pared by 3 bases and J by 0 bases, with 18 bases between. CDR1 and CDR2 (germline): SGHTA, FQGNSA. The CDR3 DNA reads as TGTGCCAGCAGCTTCCCGACGGGAGGGGACTTCTCTGGAAACACCATATATTTT. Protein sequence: CASSFPTGGDFSGNTIYF.

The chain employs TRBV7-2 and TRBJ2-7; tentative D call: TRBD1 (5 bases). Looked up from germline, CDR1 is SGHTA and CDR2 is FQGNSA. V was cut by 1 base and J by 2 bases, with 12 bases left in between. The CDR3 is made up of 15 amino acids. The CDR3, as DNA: TGTGCCAGCAGCTTAGACCCTACCAGGGCCTACGAGCAGTACTTC. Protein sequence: CASSLDPTRAYEQYF.

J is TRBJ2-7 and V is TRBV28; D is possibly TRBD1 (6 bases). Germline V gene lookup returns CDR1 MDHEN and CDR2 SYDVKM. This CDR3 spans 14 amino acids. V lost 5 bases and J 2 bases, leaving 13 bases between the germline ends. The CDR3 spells CASSVAGTTYEQYF. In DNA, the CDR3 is TGTGCCAGCAGTGTAGCCGGGACAACCTACGAGCAGTACTTC.

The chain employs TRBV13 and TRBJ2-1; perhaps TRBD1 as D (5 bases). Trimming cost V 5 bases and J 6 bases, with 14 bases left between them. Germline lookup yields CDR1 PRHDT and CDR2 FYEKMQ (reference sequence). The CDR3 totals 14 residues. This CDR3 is CASSRRTTSNEQFF. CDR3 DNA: TGTGCCAGCAGCAGACGGACAACGAGCAATGAGCAGTTCTTC.

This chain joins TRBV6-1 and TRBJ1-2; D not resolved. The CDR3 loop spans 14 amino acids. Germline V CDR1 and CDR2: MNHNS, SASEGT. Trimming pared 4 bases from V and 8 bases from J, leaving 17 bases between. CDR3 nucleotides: TGTGCCAGCAGTGTTTTCAGGACTGGTGAGGGCTACACCTTC. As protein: CASSVFRTGEGYTF.